These 29 T cell receptor beta chains were all obtained from the same sample, sequenced in a study of OX40 agonist ivuxolimab in advanced cancers. Assay: immunoSEQ multiplex PCR; the TCRdb copy retains only in-frame clones and omits some. Among some 98,000 clones listed, roughly 80% were seen once. The specimen comprised CD4+ or CD8+ T cells sorted from blood, sampled in a trial of the OX40 agonist ivuxolimab. The receptors originated from an adult with an advanced solid tumor such as melanoma, head and neck, liver or kidney cancer.

This clone was counted only a few times. The rearrangement uses TRBV6-1 and TRBJ2-1, with TRBD2 as a possible D gene (5 bases). V lost 10 bases and J 8 bases, leaving 18 bases between the germline ends. The germline V gene has CDR1 MNHNS and CDR2 SASEGT. This CDR3 region has 13 residues. CDR3 nucleotides: TGTGCCACCCTTGGACGGGATTTTTATGAGCAGTTCTTC. Protein sequence: CATLGRDFYEQFF.

Comment on this clone: The same CDR3 can be traced to other DNA sequences in this sample. The chain is built from TRBV7-8 and TRBJ1-2; tentative D call: TRBD1 (5 bases). The CDR3 length is 15 residues. V lost 5 bases and J 6 bases, leaving 19 bases between the germline ends. CDR1 and CDR2 (germline): SGHVS, FQNEAQ. Here the CDR3 DNA reads TGTGCCAGCAGCCTGATCCAGGGCCCCCGGAATGGCTACACCTTC. This sequence encodes CASSLIQGPRNGYTF.

The chain joins TRBV11-2 to TRBJ2-4; D possibly corresponds to TRBD2 (7 bases). V dropped 3 bases and J dropped 0 bases, with 12 bases sitting between them. CDR3 size: 16 residues. The V gene's germline CDR1 is SGHAT and CDR2 FQNNGV. CDR3 nucleotides: TGTGCCAGCAGCTTCCAGGGGAGGGTAGCCAAAAACATTCAGTACTTC. Protein product: CASSFQGRVAKNIQYF.

A single count supports this clone. The chain joins TRBV21-1 to TRBJ1-4. TRBV21-1 is designated a pseudogene. This CDR3 has 15 amino acids. Written as DNA, the CDR3 is TGTGCCACTACTACTGGTACGGGGGCCGAGTCGGGACTGTTTTTT. It specifies CATTTGTGAESGLFF.

The V call is TRBV28, the J call TRBJ2-5; D call uncertain. Germline V gene sequence: CDR1 MDHEN, CDR2 SYDVKM. The CDR3 loop spans 14 amino acids. The V gene lost 6 bases and the J gene lost 2 bases, with 13 bases spanning the gap. CDR3 sequence: CASRRNVGQETQYF. The CDR3 nucleotides are TGTGCCAGCAGGCGTAACGTCGGACAAGAGACCCAGTACTTC.

The rearrangement links TRBV18 to TRBJ2-7, with 9 bases identical to TRBD2. The V gene end was trimmed by 6 bases and the J gene end by 2 bases; junction bases not matched to a gene: 23. The CDR3 spans 20 residues. In germline, CDR1 is KGHSH, CDR2 LQKENI. CDR3: CASSPYGGFFRTSEAYEQYF. The DNA for the CDR3 is TGTGCCAGCTCTCCTTATGGAGGGTTTTTTCGGACTAGCGAGGCCTACGAGCAGTACTTC.

In its sample, this clone was seen once. Here the CDR3 DNA reads TGTGCCAGCAGCTTCTACGCGGATGAGCAGTTCTTC. Its protein product is CASSFYADEQFF. The chain links TRBV7-2 to TRBJ2-1, with D unresolved. This CDR3 comprises 12 residues. Trimming left V 3 bases short and J 8 bases short, with 8 bases between. Germline V gives CDR1 SGHTA, CDR2 FQGNSA.

The chain joins TRBV7-2 to TRBJ2-7; 8 bases agree with TRBD1. The CDR3 is 15 residues long. Per the germline V gene, CDR1 is SGHTA and CDR2 is FQGNSA. V trimming: 1 base; J trimming: 2 bases; junction bases outside the gene matches: 4. The CDR3 nucleotides are TGTGCCAGCAGCTTAGATCACAGGGGGGCCTACGAGCAGTACTTC. This translates into CASSLDHRGAYEQYF.

The chain carries TRBV7-2 and TRBJ2-3; no definite D call. The V and J ends lost 4 bases and 2 bases respectively, with 16 bases between them. The germline CDR1 and CDR2 sequences are SGHTA and FQGNSA. CDR3 size: 16 residues. CDR3: CASSSRPSFSTDTQYF. The CDR3, as DNA: TGTGCCAGCAGCTCCCGCCCTAGTTTCTCCACAGATACGCAGTATTTT.

This sequence joins TRBV30 and TRBJ1-5; D is uncertain. V was shortened by 4 bases and J by 0 bases, with 4 bases between the two germline ends. The CDR3 length is 12 residues. The V gene's germline CDR1 is GTSNPN and CDR2 SVGIG (reference sequence). In nucleotides, the CDR3 is TGTGCCTGGACAGTTAGCAATCAGCCCCAGCATTTT. It codes for CAWTVSNQPQHF.

This rearrangement joins TRBV11-2 to TRBJ1-1, with D unresolved. The CDR3 extends over 13 amino acids. Trimming removed 3 bases at V and 7 bases at J, with 12 bases between. Germline CDR1 and CDR2: SGHAT and FQNNGV. The CDR3 spells CASSFNFPGEAFF. The DNA of the CDR3 is TGTGCCAGCAGCTTTAACTTCCCGGGTGAAGCTTTCTTT.

The chain joins TRBV27 to TRBJ2-7; 8 bases agree with TRBD2. This CDR3 spans 15 amino acids. Per the germline V gene, CDR1 is MNHEY and CDR2 is SMNVEV (reference sequence). V was pared by 5 bases and J by 0 bases, with 6 bases of the junction left unmatched. For the CDR3, the DNA is TGTGCCAGCAGTCGCATCGGGGGGGGCTCCTACGAGCAGTACTTC. This encodes CASSRIGGGSYEQYF.

The chain employs TRBV6-5 and TRBJ1-1; TRBD1 matches at 9 bases. The CDR3 spans 14 residues. Germline V gives CDR1 MNHEY, CDR2 SVGAGI. Losses at the gene ends were 4 bases for V and 8 bases for J; bases not matched to a gene: 8. The CDR3 sequence: CASSWTGARREAFF. CDR3 DNA: TGTGCCAGCAGTTGGACAGGGGCCCGGAGAGAAGCTTTCTTT.

This clone was seen only a few times. The V call is TRBV2, the J call TRBJ2-2; D might be TRBD2 (6 bases). CDR1 SNHLY and CDR2 FYNNEI come from the germline V gene. The CDR3 has 16 residues. Trimming removed 6 bases from V and 4 bases from J, with 18 bases in between. The CDR3 here is CASRWREGSGTGELFF. CDR3 sequence (DNA): TGTGCCAGCAGGTGGCGGGAAGGGTCGGGCACCGGGGAGCTGTTTTTT.

The rearrangement uses TRBV6-1 and TRBJ1-1; maybe TRBD1 (5 bases). V shed 2 bases and J shed 10 bases, with 17 bases lying between them. This CDR3 is 14 amino acids long. Germline V gives CDR1 MNHNS, CDR2 SASEGT. The CDR3 is CASSEYTGERVAFF. The CDR3 bases are TGTGCCAGCAGTGAATATACGGGGGAAAGAGTAGCTTTCTTT.

Points on this clone: Other DNA sequences in the same sample also yield this CDR3. The chain joins TRBV29-1 to TRBJ2-2; D is possibly TRBD1 or TRBD2 (6 bases each). The CDR3 is 14 amino acids. The germline V and J ends were trimmed by 5 bases and 1 base, with 11 bases remaining between them. Looked up from germline, CDR1 is SQVTM and CDR2 is ANQGSEA. CDR3 loop: CSVRGPVNTGELFF. The CDR3 bases are TGCAGCGTTCGGGGGCCGGTGAACACCGGGGAGCTGTTTTTT.

This clone appeared a single time. The gene calls are TRBV18 and TRBJ1-1; D unclear. The CDR3 sequence is 14 residues long. Trimming took off 1 base at V and 3 bases at J, with 9 bases between the two ends. Per the germline V gene, CDR1 is KGHSH and CDR2 is LQKENI. The DNA for the CDR3 is TGTGCCAGCTCACCACAGCTACAGTACACTGAAGCTTTCTTT. As protein: CASSPQLQYTEAFF.

The gene calls are TRBV19 and TRBJ2-7, with D perhaps assigned TRBD1 or TRBD2 (6 bases each). The V end was cut by 1 base, the J end by 1 base, with 20 bases between. Germline assignment: CDR1 LNHDA and CDR2 SQIVND (reference sequence). The CDR3 contains 18 residues. DNA for the CDR3: TGTGCCAGTAGTATAGTAGGCGCCCGCCGGGGGCCGTCCTACGAGCAGTACTTC. Amino acid sequence: CASSIVGARRGPSYEQYF. The complete variable domain, with remaining parts taken from reference TRBV19 and TRBJ2-7, reads DGGITQSPKYLFRKEGQNVTLSCEQNLNHDAMYWYRQDPGQGLRLIYYSQIVNDFQKGDIAEGYSVSREKKESFPLTVTSAQKNPTAFYLCASSIVGARRGPSYEQYFGPGTRLTVT.

A single count supports this clone. The CDR3 sequence is CASTSGEFTDTQYF. As DNA, the CDR3 is TGTGCCAGCACTAGTGGGGAGTTTACAGATACGCAGTATTTT. This chain links TRBV25-1 with TRBJ2-3; TRBD2 is a possible D gene (5 bases). This CDR3 contains 14 residues. The ends were cut back, 7 bases at V and 3 bases at J, with 14 bases in the middle. CDR1 is MGHDK, CDR2 SYGVNS, per germline.

The chain couples TRBV4-3 to TRBJ1-2; D gene ambiguous. The CDR3 consists of 14 residues. CDR1 and CDR2 (germline): LGHNA, YSLEER. Trimming removed 1 base from V and 3 bases from J, with 9 bases in between. The CDR3 coding sequence is TGCGCCAGCAGCCAAGCTGGGAACCACTATGGCTACACCTTC. Encoded protein: CASSQAGNHYGYTF.

This clone showed up just a few times. The J gene is TRBJ1-5, the V gene TRBV18; 7 bases are a match to TRBD1. The V gene end was trimmed by 3 bases and the J gene end by 1 base; junction bases not matched to a gene: 0. CDR1 is KGHSH and CDR2 is LQKENI in the germline V gene. This CDR3 spans 14 amino acids. The CDR3 loop is CASSPGQSNQPQHF. The CDR3 DNA follows: TGTGCCAGCTCACCGGGACAGAGCAATCAGCCCCAGCATTTT. Complete variable domain (other parts from reference TRBV18 and TRBJ1-5): NAGVMQNPRHLVRRRGQEARLRCSPMKGHSHVYWYRQLPEEGLKFMVYLQKENIIDESGMPKERFSAEFPKEGPSILRIQQVVRGDSAAYFCASSPGQSNQPQHFGDGTRLSIL.

The J gene is TRBJ1-5, the V gene TRBV6-5; D unclear. The CDR3 is 11 residues long. From germline, CDR1 is MNHEY and CDR2 SVGAGI. The germline V and J ends were trimmed by 6 bases and 9 bases, with 9 bases remaining between them. CDR3 coding DNA: TGTGCCAGCAGAGGGAGTGGGCCCCAGCATTTT. As protein: CASRGSGPQHF.

In its sample, this clone was seen once. The CDR3 DNA reads as TGTGCCAGCAGCTCATCCTCGGGGCTTACCTACGAGCAGTACTTC. It yields the protein CASSSSSGLTYEQYF. The gene calls are TRBV7-2 and TRBJ2-7; perhaps D is TRBD1 or TRBD2 (5 bases each). Germline CDR1 SGHTA, CDR2 FQGNSA. The CDR3 is 15 amino acids. Trimming removed 4 bases at V and 2 bases at J, with 15 bases between.

The gene calls are TRBV19 and TRBJ1-1; D not certain. CDR3 length equals 12 residues. V was pared by 7 bases and J by 4 bases, with 10 bases between. CDR1 LNHDA and CDR2 SQIVND come from the germline V gene (reference sequence). In DNA form, the CDR3 reads TGTGCCAGTATTAAGAGCAGCACTGAAGCTTTCTTT. As protein: CASIKSSTEAFF.

The CDR3 loop reads CASSQDRTGRGSGANVLTF. CDR3 DNA sequence: TGCGCCAGCAGCCAAGATCGGACAGGGAGGGGCTCTGGGGCCAACGTCCTGACTTTC. The V gene is TRBV4-1, the J gene TRBJ2-6, with D possibly TRBD1 on 8 matching bases. Germline CDR1 reads MGHRA; CDR2 reads YSYEKL. V was cut by 0 bases and J by 0 bases, with 15 bases left in between. The CDR3 spans 19 residues.

V gene TRBV7-9 combines with J gene TRBJ1-2; a possible D gene is TRBD1 (6 bases). Germline CDR1 SEHNR, CDR2 FQNEAQ (reference sequence). V shed 1 base and J shed 7 bases, with 7 bases lying between them. This CDR3 region has 12 residues. Here the CDR3 DNA reads TGTGCCAGCAGCTTAGGACAGGTTGGCTACACCTTC. Its translation: CASSLGQVGYTF.

This chain links TRBV9 with TRBJ2-2; TRBD2 matches at 14 bases. Looked up from germline, CDR1 is SGDLS and CDR2 is YYNGEE. CDR3 length: 16 residues. J was trimmed by 8 bases and V by 0 bases; bases with no gene match: 3. CDR3 amino acids: CASSVGGTSGRGELFF. In DNA form, the CDR3 reads TGTGCCAGCAGCGTAGGCGGGACTAGCGGGAGAGGGGAGCTGTTTTTT.

The chain recombines TRBV5-4 with TRBJ1-2, with D maybe TRBD1 (6 bases). This CDR3 contains 14 residues. The V gene's germline CDR1 is SGHNT and CDR2 YYREEE (reference sequence). V gave up 8 bases and J gave up 2 bases, with 16 bases separating them. CDR3 residues: CASSLGGANYGYTF. The CDR3, as DNA: TGTGCCAGTAGTCTGGGGGGGGCCAACTATGGCTACACCTTC.

The rearrangement joins TRBV6-5 to TRBJ2-1; D is tentatively TRBD1 or TRBD2 (5 bases each). V lost 2 bases and J 8 bases, leaving 10 bases between the germline ends. This CDR3 is 13 amino acids long. CDR1 and CDR2 from the germline V gene are MNHEY and SVGAGI. CDR3 nucleotide sequence: TGTGCCAGCAGTTACCGGGACCAACATGAGCAGTTCTTC. Encoded protein: CASSYRDQHEQFF.